This is a list of T cell receptor beta chains from one sample in a study of T cell responses to AZD1222 COVID-19 vaccine. Assay: immunoSEQ multiplex PCR; the TCRdb copy retains only in-frame clones and omits some. The table records approximately 70,000 clones, roughly 88% of them present only once. Sequences were derived from peripheral blood, sampled 28 days after the second dose of the MenACWY control vaccine. The receptors stem from an adult who received the MenACWY meningococcal vaccine as a control. The conserved cysteine and the conserved F or W are not part of the CDR3 here. Each record gives: V gene, J gene, CDR3 protein.

v_gene: TRBV14; j_gene: TRBJ1-6; CDR3aa: ASSPGGNSPLH
v_gene: TRBV5-1; j_gene: TRBJ2-2; CDR3aa: ASSSRGTGELF
v_gene: TRBV12-3/TRBV12-4; j_gene: TRBJ2-1; CDR3aa: ASSPTGNEQF
v_gene: TRBV7-2; j_gene: TRBJ1-5; CDR3aa: ASSGDLNQPQH
v_gene: TRBV12-5; j_gene: TRBJ1-5; CDR3aa: ASGTGLGLNQPQH
v_gene: TRBV6-5; j_gene: TRBJ2-1; CDR3aa: ASSIRDRGNNEQF
v_gene: TRBV13; j_gene: TRBJ2-5; CDR3aa: ASSPRGGLQETQY
v_gene: TRBV29-1; j_gene: TRBJ1-2; CDR3aa: SVSTGGDYGYT
v_gene: TRBV21-1; j_gene: TRBJ2-3; CDR3aa: ASSPPKGATPRPTDTQY
v_gene: TRBV27; j_gene: TRBJ1-2; CDR3aa: ASSLSEGARYGYT
v_gene: TRBV6-2/TRBV6-3; j_gene: TRBJ2-5; CDR3aa: ASSDIISGGQETQY
v_gene: TRBV11-3; j_gene: TRBJ2-2; CDR3aa: ASSLDRGTGELF
v_gene: TRBV4-1; j_gene: TRBJ1-6; CDR3aa: ASSRQRIPGYSTSSYNSPLH
v_gene: TRBV15; j_gene: TRBJ2-5; CDR3aa: ATSRGGAQETQY
v_gene: TRBV2; j_gene: TRBJ1-4; CDR3aa: ASSVTTGRGEKLF
v_gene: TRBV7-9; j_gene: TRBJ1-4; CDR3aa: ASTSREEINEKLF
v_gene: TRBV30; j_gene: TRBJ1-6; CDR3aa: AWSSRGSSYNSPLH
v_gene: TRBV6-1; j_gene: TRBJ1-5; CDR3aa: ASSEDRETQH
v_gene: TRBV30; j_gene: TRBJ1-5; CDR3aa: AWKTGGNQPQH
v_gene: TRBV21-1; j_gene: TRBJ2-2; CDR3aa: ASSNWLNTGELF
v_gene: TRBV6-5; j_gene: TRBJ2-1; CDR3aa: ASSRIDRGGNEQF
v_gene: TRBV30; j_gene: TRBJ2-3; CDR3aa: AWRRPAMSGDTQY
v_gene: TRBV6-5; j_gene: TRBJ2-1; CDR3aa: ASSYRDNNEQF
v_gene: TRBV20-1; j_gene: TRBJ2-7; CDR3aa: SALDRYEQY
v_gene: TRBV27; j_gene: TRBJ1-2; CDR3aa: ASYSGTGGYYGYT
v_gene: TRBV7-2; j_gene: TRBJ2-5; CDR3aa: ASSLARGSWETQY
v_gene: TRBV30; j_gene: TRBJ2-7; CDR3aa: AWSVPSRSSYEQY
v_gene: TRBV27; j_gene: TRBJ1-6; CDR3aa: ASSPLGQAPYNSPLH
v_gene: TRBV7-2; j_gene: TRBJ2-3; CDR3aa: ASSVTARNMDTQY
v_gene: TRBV7-2; j_gene: TRBJ2-1; CDR3aa: ASSLALAAGEQF
v_gene: TRBV19; j_gene: TRBJ1-5; CDR3aa: ASRNSMTGRRNQPQH
v_gene: TRBV4-2; j_gene: TRBJ1-1; CDR3aa: ASSRDGVNTEAF
v_gene: TRBV18; j_gene: TRBJ1-6; CDR3aa: ASSRTGGEDSPLH
v_gene: TRBV5-1; j_gene: TRBJ2-7; CDR3aa: ASSFGGQYEQY
v_gene: TRBV5-1; j_gene: TRBJ2-1; CDR3aa: ASSELARENEQF
v_gene: TRBV19; j_gene: TRBJ1-2; CDR3aa: ASSLPWEDRADGYT
v_gene: TRBV7-9; j_gene: TRBJ1-2; CDR3aa: ASSLAPVNGYT
v_gene: TRBV5-1; j_gene: TRBJ1-5; CDR3aa: ASSLGWGAQRQPQH
v_gene: TRBV6-2/TRBV6-3; j_gene: TRBJ2-1; CDR3aa: ASRYTNEQF
v_gene: TRBV6-5; j_gene: TRBJ1-4; CDR3aa: ASVGATNEKLF
v_gene: TRBV7-9; j_gene: TRBJ1-1; CDR3aa: ASSLKGSNTEAF
v_gene: TRBV28; j_gene: TRBJ1-2; CDR3aa: ASSFQGYT
v_gene: TRBV27; j_gene: TRBJ1-1; CDR3aa: ASSPPTGYRTEAF
v_gene: TRBV5-8; j_gene: TRBJ2-1; CDR3aa: ASSLGSSGQGNNEQF
v_gene: TRBV7-9; j_gene: TRBJ1-1; CDR3aa: ASSFSAGPPEAF
v_gene: TRBV7-8; j_gene: TRBJ1-1; CDR3aa: ASSPFGGNTEAF
v_gene: TRBV6-5; j_gene: TRBJ2-7; CDR3aa: ASSYSTGGRYEQY
v_gene: TRBV27; j_gene: TRBJ2-2; CDR3aa: ASSRQGGSTGELF
v_gene: TRBV5-6; j_gene: TRBJ1-5; CDR3aa: ASNRPTDSNQPQH
v_gene: TRBV5-1; j_gene: TRBJ1-4; CDR3aa: ASSLGDTRSEKLF
v_gene: TRBV28; j_gene: TRBJ2-7; CDR3aa: ASSFPAGASGEQY
v_gene: TRBV7-9; j_gene: TRBJ2-2; CDR3aa: ASSPAGTGVRSGELF
v_gene: TRBV15; j_gene: TRBJ1-2; CDR3aa: ATSRIRDGYT
v_gene: TRBV5-5; j_gene: TRBJ1-5; CDR3aa: ASSLETNQPQH